The sequence of this T cell receptor beta chain was determined in a study of response to subunit inactivated influenza vaccine (dated by TCRdb to 2016 to 2019). Regarding the research as a whole: To follow how T cells responded to a trivalent subunit inactivated influenza vaccine, the researchers relied on deep quantitative profiling of the T cell receptor repertoire. What the work shows at the level of the full study, not this receptor alone: The authors proposed that each seasonal influenza vaccination may bring in only a limited number of new T cells.

As concerns this clonotype: What this receptor recognizes is not known. No much larger clone exists at a distance of one base, and base qualities are not known.

Libraries were built with RT-PCR. TCRdb records Illumina HiSeq 2500 as the sequencer. TCRdb trimmed the raw reads at Q25, called clones with MiXCR and kept productive beta chains. Each entry is one CDR3 protein sequence, shown with its most common DNA and genes. Counted in this sample were about 540,000 distinct CDR3 sequences; approximately 22% of them appeared once. The ten biggest clones cover approximately 3% of the sample. The same data also contributed to another study, on T cells expressing NK-cell markers. Per that second paper: The TCR beta cDNA libraries were made using 5'RACE template switching, a step that added both a universal primer site and unique molecular identifiers. Eight or nine donors provided sorted CD3+CD56+NKG2C+, CD3+CD56+NKG2C- and CD3+CD56-NKG2C+ T-cell subsets, whose TCR beta-chain repertoires were profiled. Seven of the eight sequenced donors were HCMV-seropositive and one was HCMV-seronegative. To restrict sorting to alphabetaTCR-expressing T cells, an anti-gammadeltaTCR antibody was added in several experiments. For several donors, the dominant CD3+CD56+NKG2C+ clonotypes were among the top 10 CD8+ clonotypes and accounted for 1.0-7.0% of CD8+ T cells. Those dominant clonotypes were again the most abundant among CD3+CD56-NKG2C+ cells in a few donors, at roughly 25-60.1%. Whether the expanded NKG2C-expressing T cell clones were specific for HCMV antigens was left unclear. Randomly selected healthy volunteers, three men and five women, were used as the eight sequenced donors. A commercial ELISA kit detecting HCMV-specific IgG in serum was used to determine HCMV serostatus. Ficoll density gradient centrifugation was used to isolate peripheral blood mononuclear cells from blood. Using Miltenyi isolation kits, CD4+ and CD8+ T cells were isolated from PBMC through magnetic immunoseparation. cDNA synthesis was primed from the TCR beta constant segment and was followed by two successive PCR amplification steps. Illumina HiSeq 2000/2500, MiSeq or NextSeq was used to sequence libraries as 2 x 150 bp reads. MIGEC handled demultiplexing of the reads and grouping by UMI, while MiTCR was used to assemble and quantify clonotypes. To exclude erroneous sequences, any TCR cDNA sequence not supported by at least two reads was discarded. The tcR package was used for downstream repertoire analysis, with clonotypes matched between fractions based on CDR3 nucleotide sequence plus V segment. VDJmatch was used to annotate antigen specificity against VDJdb, with one amino acid substitution allowed in CDR3.

Sequences were derived from CD4+ T cells sorted from PBMCs, sampled about 11 days after vaccination. The TCR was taken from a man between 45 and 60 years old who received an inactivated influenza vaccine. Donor details come from another sample of the same person, matched by shared clones.

The CDR3 protein sequence reads: CASSPLRGSGYTF. Here is the DNA: TGTGCCAGCTCACCACTAAGGGGAAGCGGCTACACCTTC. The chain couples TRBV18 to TRBJ1-2, and the D gene may be TRBD1, 5 bases matching. V loses 1 base, J loses 8 bases, and the germline ends lie 11 bases apart. Based on the germline V gene, the CDR1 and CDR2 sequences are KGHSH and LQKENI. The CDR3 spans 13 residues, from the cysteine through the phenylalanine. Left in the record is the CDR3 DNA by itself, 39 bases read in frame from the first base.